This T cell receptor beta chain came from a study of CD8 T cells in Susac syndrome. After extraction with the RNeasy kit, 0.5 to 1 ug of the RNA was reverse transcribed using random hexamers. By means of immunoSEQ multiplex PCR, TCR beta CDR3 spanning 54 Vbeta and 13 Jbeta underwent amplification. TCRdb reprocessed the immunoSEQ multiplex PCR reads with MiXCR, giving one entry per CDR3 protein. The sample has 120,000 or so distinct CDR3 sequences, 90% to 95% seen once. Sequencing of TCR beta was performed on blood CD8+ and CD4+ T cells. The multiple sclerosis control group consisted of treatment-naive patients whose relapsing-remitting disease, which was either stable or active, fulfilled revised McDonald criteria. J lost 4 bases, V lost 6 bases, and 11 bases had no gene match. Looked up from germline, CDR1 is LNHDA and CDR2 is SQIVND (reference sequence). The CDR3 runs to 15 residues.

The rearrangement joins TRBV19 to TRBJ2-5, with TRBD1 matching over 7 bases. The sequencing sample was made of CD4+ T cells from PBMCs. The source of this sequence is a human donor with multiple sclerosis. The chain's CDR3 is CASSLQRGRGETQYF. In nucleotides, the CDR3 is TGTGCCAGTAGCCTACAAAGGGGGCGCGGAGAGACCCAGTACTTC.